Reported below is one T cell receptor beta chain. Antigen specificity is unknown. V trimming: 5 bases; J trimming: 2 bases; junction bases outside the gene matches: 10. The CDR3 has 15 residues. CDR1 DFQATT and CDR2 SNEGSKA come from the germline V gene (reference sequence). This sample was taken from a study of blood T cells in healthy people across ages. The study, taken as a whole, reports: Comparison with aged donors showed that long-lived donors had more naive CD4+ cells and higher diversity.

Using a J-beta primer mix together with a sample-barcoded 5' primer, a second PCR was run for roughly 7 to 12 cycles. Every sample gave at least 2.5 million paired-end reads containing CDR3. TCRdb redid the calling of the 5' RACE reads with MiXCR, one entry per CDR3 protein. The sample includes more than 1 million distinct CDR3 sequences, 35% to 50% seen only once; the top ten take approximately 17%. The gene calls are TRBV20-1 and TRBJ1-2; 8 positions agree with TRBD1. The specimen was blood. This sequence originates from a woman aged 55-69 years in good health. CDR3 sequence reads: CSAVIMGQANYGYTF. DNA for the CDR3: TGCAGTGCTGTCATCATGGGACAGGCCAACTATGGCTACACCTTC.